The 13 T cell receptor beta chains given below trace back to one sample, sequenced in a study of Tregs in tolerant kidney transplant recipients. Clones were sequenced by immunoSEQ multiplex PCR, and TCRdb holds only the in-frame ones, with some missing. The sample records tens of thousands of clones, about 89% being singletons. Material for sequencing was Tregs from blood. The receptors here all came from a human donor in good health.

The chain has TRBV6-6 and TRBJ2-7; TRBD1 matches at 11 bases. CDR1 and CDR2 (germline): MNHNY, SVGAGI (reference sequence). This CDR3 comprises 14 residues. After removal of 5 bases from V and 2 bases from J, the junction contained 2 bases not matched to a gene. The CDR3 here is CASSVGQGAYEQYF. CDR3 DNA: TGTGCCAGCAGTGTGGGACAGGGGGCCTACGAGCAGTACTTC.

This clone was observed a single time. The V call is TRBV18, the J call TRBJ2-5; D not resolved. Trimming took 3 bases from V and 3 from J, leaving 5 bases between them. The CDR3 is made up of 12 amino acids. CDR1 KGHSH and CDR2 LQKENI come from the germline V gene. As DNA, the CDR3 is TGTGCCAGCTCACCGGAGAAAGAGACCCAGTACTTC. This gives the protein CASSPEKETQYF.

The rearrangement joins TRBV18 to TRBJ1-3; D ambiguous. Germline lookup yields CDR1 KGHSH and CDR2 LQKENI. This CDR3 region has 16 residues. The germline V and J ends were trimmed by 2 bases and 0 bases, with 11 bases remaining between them. For the CDR3, the DNA is TGTGCCAGCTCACCATTTCCCGGGAGCTCTGGAAACACCATATATTTT. Protein sequence: CASSPFPGSSGNTIYF.

The rearrangement links TRBV6-1 to TRBJ1-1; D gene ambiguous. There are 13 residues in the CDR3. Germline CDR1 reads MNHNS; CDR2 reads SASEGT. V dropped 4 bases and J dropped 0 bases, with 6 bases sitting between them. The CDR3 sequence: CASSGGVNTEAFF. The CDR3 DNA sequence: TGTGCCAGCAGTGGCGGGGTGAACACTGAAGCTTTCTTT.

This clone was recorded once. J is TRBJ1-1 and V is TRBV5-6, with D hard to call. The CDR3 is 14 amino acids. Trimming cost V 2 bases and J 4 bases, with 12 bases left between them. The V gene's germline CDR1 is SGHDT and CDR2 YYEEEE. CDR3 loop: CASSFFGPTTEAFF. CDR3 nucleotide sequence: TGTGCCAGCAGCTTCTTCGGGCCGACCACTGAAGCTTTCTTT.

The chain combines TRBV6-5 with TRBJ2-7; 12 bases are shared with TRBD1. Germline V gives CDR1 MNHEY, CDR2 SVGAGI. CDR3 length equals 15 residues. The trim removed 2 bases at V and 6 bases at J, leaving 5 bases unmatched. The CDR3 loop is CASSYLGDRGLEQYF. The CDR3 bases are TGTGCCAGCAGTTACCTAGGGGACAGGGGGCTCGAGCAGTACTTC.

This sequence joins TRBV11-2 and TRBJ2-4; 9 nucleotides match TRBD1. J gave up 10 bases and V 2 bases, and 15 bases lay outside the gene matches. This CDR3 has 17 amino acids. Per germline, CDR1 SGHAT and CDR2 FQNNGV. CDR3 region: CASSLWGDRVVKSIQYF. The CDR3 nucleotides are TGTGCCAGCAGCTTATGGGGGGACAGGGTGGTAAAAAGTATTCAGTACTTC.

V and J are TRBV2 and TRBJ1-5; TRBD1 agrees at 7 bases. The V gene end was trimmed by 6 bases and the J gene end by 4 bases; junction bases not matched to a gene: 3. Germline V CDR1 and CDR2: SNHLY, FYNNEI. The CDR3 loop spans 13 amino acids. This CDR3 is CASRRTGNQPQHF. The CDR3 nucleotides are TGTGCCAGCAGACGGACAGGTAATCAGCCCCAGCATTTT. The full variable domain, rest sourced from reference TRBV2 and TRBJ1-5, is EPEVTQTPSHQVTQMGQEVILRCVPISNHLYFYWYRQILGQKVEFLVSFYNNEISEKSEIFDDQFSVERPDGSNFTLKIRSTKLEDSAMYFCASRRTGNQPQHFGDGTRLSIL.

The CDR3 DNA reads TGTGCCAGCAGTGAACACTACGAGCAGTACTTC. This sequence encodes CASSEHYEQYF. The chain links TRBV25-1 to TRBJ2-7, with D unresolved. This CDR3 is 11 amino acids long. V was pared by 2 bases and J by 3 bases, with 2 bases between. Germline V gene data show CDR1 as MGHDK and CDR2 as SYGVNS.

The genes are TRBV2 and TRBJ2-7; the D gene is possibly TRBD1 (5 bases). The V and J ends lost 6 bases and 5 bases respectively, with 17 bases between them. The CDR3 extends over 14 amino acids. Germline CDR1 reads SNHLY; CDR2 reads FYNNEI. CDR3 in DNA: TGTGCCAGCAGGGGAAACCCAGGGTTTCACGAGCAGTACTTC. Its protein is CASRGNPGFHEQYF.

The chain recombines TRBV29-1 with TRBJ2-5; 9 bases are shared with TRBD2. Germline V gene data show CDR1 as SQVTM and CDR2 as ANQGSEA. J lost 4 bases, V lost 6 bases, and 9 bases had no gene match. The CDR3 contains 14 residues. The DNA of the CDR3 is TGCAGCGTCCAACGCGGGGGGGGTAGAGAGACCCAGTACTTC. Protein: CSVQRGGGRETQYF.

The chain uses TRBV4-1 and TRBJ2-5, with a weak D call TRBD2 (5 bases). The V gene lost 4 bases and the J gene lost 2 bases, with 11 bases spanning the gap. The CDR3 sequence is 14 residues long. Looked up from germline, CDR1 is MGHRA and CDR2 is YSYEKL. The CDR3 sequence: CASSRTGNQETQYF. Written as DNA, the CDR3 is TGCGCCAGCAGCCGGACGGGGAATCAAGAGACCCAGTACTTC.

The chain recombines TRBV5-1 with TRBJ2-5; D is unclear. The ends were cut back, 2 bases at V and 5 bases at J, with 4 bases in the middle. The length of the CDR3 is 11 residues. CDR1 is SGHRS, CDR2 YFSETQ, per germline. The CDR3 DNA reads TGCGCCAGCAGCTTTAGCGAGACCCAGTACTTC. Translating gives CASSFSETQYF. The whole variable domain, remainder taken from reference TRBV5-1 and TRBJ2-5, is KAGVTQTPRYLIKTRGQQVTLSCSPISGHRSVSWYQQTPGQGLQFLFEYFSETQRNKGNFPGRFSGRQFSNSRSEMNVSTLELGDSALYLCASSFSETQYFGPGTRLLVL.